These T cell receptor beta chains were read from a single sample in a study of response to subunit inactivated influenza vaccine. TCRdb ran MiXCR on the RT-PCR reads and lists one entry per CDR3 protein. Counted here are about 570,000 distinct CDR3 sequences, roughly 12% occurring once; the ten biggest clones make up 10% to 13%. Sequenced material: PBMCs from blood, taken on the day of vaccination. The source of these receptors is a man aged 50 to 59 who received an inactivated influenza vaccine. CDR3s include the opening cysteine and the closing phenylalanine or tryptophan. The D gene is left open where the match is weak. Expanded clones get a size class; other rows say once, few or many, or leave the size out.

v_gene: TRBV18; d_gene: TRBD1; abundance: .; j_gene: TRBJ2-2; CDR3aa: CASSPRDRGSNTGELFF; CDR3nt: TGTGCCAGCTCACCACGGGACAGGGGATCGAACACCGGGGAGCTGTTTTTT
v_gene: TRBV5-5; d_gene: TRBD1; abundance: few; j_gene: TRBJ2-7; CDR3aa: CASSPYGTGTYEQYF; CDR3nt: TGTGCCAGCAGTCCATATGGGACAGGGACCTACGAGCAGTACTTC
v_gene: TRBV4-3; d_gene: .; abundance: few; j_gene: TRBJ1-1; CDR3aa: CASSQGLERGLTTEAFF; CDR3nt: TGCGCCAGCAGCCAAGGCTTGGAGCGGGGACTAACCACTGAAGCTTTCTTT
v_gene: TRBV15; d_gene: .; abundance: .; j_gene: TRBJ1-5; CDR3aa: CATSKGGPNWGNQPQHF; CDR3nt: TGTGCCACCAGCAAGGGGGGCCCAAATTGGGGCAATCAGCCCCAGCATTTT
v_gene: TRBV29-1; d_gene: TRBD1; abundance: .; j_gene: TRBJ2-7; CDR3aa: CSVPGQSEREQYF; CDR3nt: TGCAGCGTTCCGGGACAGTCAGAGCGGGAGCAGTACTTC
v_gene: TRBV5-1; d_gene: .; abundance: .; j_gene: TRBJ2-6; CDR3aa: CASSLCPSSGANVLTF; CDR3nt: TGCGCCAGCAGCTTGTGTCCGAGCTCTGGGGCCAACGTCCTGACTTTC
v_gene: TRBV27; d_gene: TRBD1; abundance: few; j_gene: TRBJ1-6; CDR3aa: CASTSTGRAYNSPLHF; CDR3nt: TGTGCCAGCACCTCGACAGGGAGGGCCTATAATTCACCCCTCCACTTT
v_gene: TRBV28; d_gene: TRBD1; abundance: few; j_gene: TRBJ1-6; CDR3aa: CASSLSGGHFFLPLHF; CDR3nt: TGTGCCAGCAGTTTATCAGGGGGCCACTTTTTTTTACCCCTCCACTTT
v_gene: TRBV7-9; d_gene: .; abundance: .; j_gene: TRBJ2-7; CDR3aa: CASSTGSPYEQDF; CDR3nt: TGTGCCAGCAGCACGGGGTCTCCCTACGAGCAGGACTTC
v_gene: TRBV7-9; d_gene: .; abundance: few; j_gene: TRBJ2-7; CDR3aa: CASSLVRWGSYSYEQYF; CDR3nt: TGTGCCAGCAGCTTAGTGAGGTGGGGGAGCTACTCCTACGAGCAGTACTTC
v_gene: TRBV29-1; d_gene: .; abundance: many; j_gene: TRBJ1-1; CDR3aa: CSVEDRAGVMNTEAFF; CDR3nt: TGCAGCGTTGAAGATCGGGCAGGCGTTATGAACACTGAAGCTTTCTTT
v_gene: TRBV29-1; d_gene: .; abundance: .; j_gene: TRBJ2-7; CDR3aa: CSVRTGYEQYF; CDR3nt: TGCAGCGTTCGGACGGGCTACGAGCAGTACTTC
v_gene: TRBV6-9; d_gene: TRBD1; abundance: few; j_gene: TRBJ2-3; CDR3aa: CASSYSGTGGGSTDTQYF; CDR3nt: TGTGCCAGCAGTTATTCCGGGACAGGGGGTGGGAGCACAGATACGCAGTATTTT
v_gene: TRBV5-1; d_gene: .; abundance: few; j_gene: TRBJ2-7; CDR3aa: CASSPLGNYEQYF; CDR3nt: TGCGCCAGCAGCCCCCTCGGTAACTACGAGCAGTACTTC
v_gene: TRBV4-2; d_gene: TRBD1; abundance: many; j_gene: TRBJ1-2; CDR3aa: CASSQETAQGVGYTF; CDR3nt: TGTGCCAGCAGCCAAGAGACGGCCCAGGGGGTGGGCTACACCTTC
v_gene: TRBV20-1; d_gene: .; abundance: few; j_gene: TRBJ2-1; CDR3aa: CSATTPRGGGNEQFF; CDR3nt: TGCAGTGCCACTACACCTCGTGGCGGTGGCAATGAGCAGTTCTTC
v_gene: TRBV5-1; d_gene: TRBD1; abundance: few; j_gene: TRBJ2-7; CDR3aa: CASSLEGQISYEQYF; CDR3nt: TGCGCCAGCAGCTTGGAGGGACAGATTTCCTACGAGCAGTACTTC
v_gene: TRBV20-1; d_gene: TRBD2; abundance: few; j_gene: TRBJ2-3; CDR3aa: CSAGWGGADTQYF; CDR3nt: TGCAGTGCCGGGTGGGGGGGGGCAGATACGCAGTATTTT
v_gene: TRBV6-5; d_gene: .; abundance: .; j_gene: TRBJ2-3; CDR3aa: CASSYSWGADTQYF; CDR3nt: TGTGCCAGCAGTTACTCGTGGGGGGCAGATACGCAGTATTTT
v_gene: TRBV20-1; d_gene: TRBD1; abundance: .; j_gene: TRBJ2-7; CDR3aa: CSARDRVNEQYF; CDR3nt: TGCAGTGCAAGGGACAGGGTAAACGAGCAGTACTTC
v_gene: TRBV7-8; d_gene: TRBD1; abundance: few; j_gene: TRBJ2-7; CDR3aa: CASSSNRGYEQYF; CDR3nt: TGTGCCAGCAGCAGCAACAGGGGCTACGAGCAGTACTTC
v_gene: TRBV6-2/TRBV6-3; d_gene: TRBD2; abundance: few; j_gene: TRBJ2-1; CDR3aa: CASSYPAGGSYNEQFF; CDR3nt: TGTGCCAGCAGTTACCCAGCGGGAGGATCCTACAATGAGCAGTTCTTC
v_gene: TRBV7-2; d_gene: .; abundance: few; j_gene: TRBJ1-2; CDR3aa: CASSLQGKVDYGYTF; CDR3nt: TGTGCCAGCAGCTTACAGGGGAAGGTCGACTATGGCTACACCTTC
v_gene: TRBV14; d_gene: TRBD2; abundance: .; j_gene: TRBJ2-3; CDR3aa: CASSQDSPLLAGTDTQYF; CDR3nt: TGTGCCAGCAGCCAAGATTCCCCCTTACTAGCGGGCACAGATACGCAGTATTTT
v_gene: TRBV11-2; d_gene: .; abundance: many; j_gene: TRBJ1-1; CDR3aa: CASSFLDGKAFF; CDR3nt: TGTGCCAGCAGCTTTTTGGACGGGAAGGCTTTCTTT
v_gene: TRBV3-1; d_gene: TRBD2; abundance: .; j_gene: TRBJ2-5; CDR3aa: CASRRLAGGKGETQYF; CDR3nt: TGTGCCAGTAGAAGACTAGCGGGAGGGAAAGGAGAGACCCAGTACTTC
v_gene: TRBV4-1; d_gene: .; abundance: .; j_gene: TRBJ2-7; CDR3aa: CASSQVGGLSSYEQYF; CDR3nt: TGCGCCAGCAGCCAAGTTGGGGGGCTAAGCTCCTACGAGCAGTACTTC
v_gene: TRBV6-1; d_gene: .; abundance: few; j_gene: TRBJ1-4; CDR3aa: CASRKTGSVEKLFF; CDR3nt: TGTGCCAGCCGCAAAACAGGGTCTGTGGAAAAACTGTTTTTT
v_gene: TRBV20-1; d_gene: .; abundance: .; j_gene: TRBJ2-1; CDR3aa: CSASFGEQFF; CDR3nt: TGCAGTGCTAGTTTTGGTGAGCAGTTCTTC
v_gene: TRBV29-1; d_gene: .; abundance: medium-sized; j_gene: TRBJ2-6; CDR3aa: CSVELAGSPSSGANVLTF; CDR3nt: TGCAGCGTTGAATTGGCCGGCAGCCCGAGCTCTGGGGCCAACGTCCTGACTTTC
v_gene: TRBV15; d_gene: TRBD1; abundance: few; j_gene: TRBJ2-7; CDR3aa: CATSRDGQGVSEQYF; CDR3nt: TGTGCCACCAGCAGAGATGGACAGGGTGTCTCCGAGCAGTACTTC
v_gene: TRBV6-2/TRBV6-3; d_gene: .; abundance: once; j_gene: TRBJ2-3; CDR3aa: CACSRTGSTDTQYF; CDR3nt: TGTGCCTGCAGCCGGACGGGGAGCACAGATACGCAGTATTTT
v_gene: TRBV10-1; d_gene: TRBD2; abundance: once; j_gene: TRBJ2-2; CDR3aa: CASRPSGLAGDTGELFF; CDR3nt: TGCGCCAGCCGCCCCTCCGGACTAGCGGGAGATACCGGGGAGCTGTTTTTT
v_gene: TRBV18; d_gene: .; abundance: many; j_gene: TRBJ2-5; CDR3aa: CASSPPRRLGPFPFQETQYF; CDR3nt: TGTGCCAGCTCACCACCACGCAGGCTAGGACCATTCCCTTTCCAAGAGACCCAGTACTTC
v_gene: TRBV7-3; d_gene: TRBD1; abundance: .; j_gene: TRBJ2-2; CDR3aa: CASSLPRGTANTGELFF; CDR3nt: TGTGCCAGCAGCTTGCCACGAGGGACAGCCAACACCGGGGAGCTGTTTTTT
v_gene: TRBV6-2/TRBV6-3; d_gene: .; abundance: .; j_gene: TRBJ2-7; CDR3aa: CASSSKSGTHEQYF; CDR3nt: TGTGCCAGCAGTTCCAAATCCGGGACTCATGAGCAGTACTTC
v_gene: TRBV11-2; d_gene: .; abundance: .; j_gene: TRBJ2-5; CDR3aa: CASSLRTSKEETQYF; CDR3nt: TGTGCCAGCAGCTTAAGAACTAGCAAGGAAGAGACCCAGTACTTC
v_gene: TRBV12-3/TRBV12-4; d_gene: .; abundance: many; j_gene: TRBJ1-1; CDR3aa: CASSFRVWGRGNTEAFF; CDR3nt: TGTGCCAGCAGTTTTCGAGTGTGGGGCAGGGGAAACACTGAAGCTTTCTTT
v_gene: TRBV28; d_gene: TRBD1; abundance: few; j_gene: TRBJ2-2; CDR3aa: CASSRYQGQGDTGELFF; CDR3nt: TGTGCCAGCAGTCGATACCAGGGACAGGGGGACACCGGGGAGCTGTTTTTT
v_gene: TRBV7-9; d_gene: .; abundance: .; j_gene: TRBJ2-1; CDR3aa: CASSQQGGGLGEQFF; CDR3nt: TGTGCCAGCAGCCAGCAGGGCGGGGGCCTTGGTGAGCAGTTCTTC
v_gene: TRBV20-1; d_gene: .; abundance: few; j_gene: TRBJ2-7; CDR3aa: CSADGGGYEQYF; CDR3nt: TGCAGTGCGGATGGAGGGGGGTACGAGCAGTACTTC
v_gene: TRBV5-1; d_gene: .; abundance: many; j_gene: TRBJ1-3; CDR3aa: CASSLWGNSGNTIYF; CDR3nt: TGCGCCAGCAGCCTTTGGGGTAACTCTGGAAACACCATATATTTT
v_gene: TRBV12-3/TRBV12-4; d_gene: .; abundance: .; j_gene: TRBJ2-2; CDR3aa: CASRLNPLEVGGELFF; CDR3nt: TGTGCCAGCCGTCTTAACCCACTAGAGGTTGGCGGGGAGCTGTTTTTT
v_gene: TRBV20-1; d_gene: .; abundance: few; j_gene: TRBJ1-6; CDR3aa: CSASPMEGTNSPLHF; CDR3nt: TGCAGTGCTAGCCCCATGGAGGGGACCAATTCACCCCTCCACTTT
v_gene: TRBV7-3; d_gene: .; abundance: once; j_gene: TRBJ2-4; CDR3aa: CASSLDFKNIQYF; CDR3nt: TGTGCCAGCAGCCTCGACTTTAAAAACATTCAGTACTTC
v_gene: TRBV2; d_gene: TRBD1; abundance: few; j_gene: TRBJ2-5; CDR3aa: CASSEDRGTGETQYF; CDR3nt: TGTGCCAGCAGTGAAGACAGGGGTACGGGGGAGACCCAGTACTTC
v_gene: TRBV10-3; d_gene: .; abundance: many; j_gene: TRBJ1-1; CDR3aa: CAISGDRVRTEAFF; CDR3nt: TGTGCCATCAGTGGGGATCGCGTGAGGACTGAAGCTTTCTTT
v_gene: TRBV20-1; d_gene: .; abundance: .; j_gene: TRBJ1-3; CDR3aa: CSASVGGLSGNTIYF; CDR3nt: TGCAGTGCTAGTGTAGGGGGGTTATCTGGAAACACCATATATTTT
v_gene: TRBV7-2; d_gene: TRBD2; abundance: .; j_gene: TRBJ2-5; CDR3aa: CASSLASSGGQETQYF; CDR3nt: TGTGCCAGCAGCTTAGCGTCTAGCGGGGGGCAAGAGACCCAGTACTTC
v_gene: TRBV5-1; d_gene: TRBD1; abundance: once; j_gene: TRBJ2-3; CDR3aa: CASSSSTGTGLSLGLSDTQYF; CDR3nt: TGCGCCAGCAGCTCATCAACCGGGACAGGGTTAAGTTTAGGATTGTCAGATACGCAGTATTTT
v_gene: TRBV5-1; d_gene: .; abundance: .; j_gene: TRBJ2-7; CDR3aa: CASSLLGSDEQYF; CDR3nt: TGCGCCAGCAGCTTGCTAGGATCGGACGAGCAGTACTTC
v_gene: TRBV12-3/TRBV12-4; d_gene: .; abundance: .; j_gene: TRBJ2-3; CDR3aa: CASSPVALGTQYF; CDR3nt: TGTGCCAGCAGTCCAGTGGCGCTAGGTACGCAGTATTTT
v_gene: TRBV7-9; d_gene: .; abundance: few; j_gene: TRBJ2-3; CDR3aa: CASSLGVSDTDTQYF; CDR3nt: TGTGCCAGCAGCTTAGGGGTATCGGACACAGATACGCAGTATTTT
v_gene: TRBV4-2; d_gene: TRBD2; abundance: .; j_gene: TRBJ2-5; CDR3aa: CASSQGTSGGAQETQYF; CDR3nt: TGTGCCAGCAGCCAGGGGACTAGTGGGGGGGCCCAAGAGACCCAGTACTTC
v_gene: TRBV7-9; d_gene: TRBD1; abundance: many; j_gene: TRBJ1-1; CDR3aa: CASSLETGFTEAFF; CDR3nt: TGTGCCAGCAGCTTAGAGACAGGGTTCACTGAAGCTTTCTTT